These 22 T cell receptor beta chains were sequenced from one sample in a study of shared clonotypes between healthy human individuals. TCRdb's copy holds only in-frame clones and misses some; the assay was immunoSEQ multiplex PCR. The table lists about 2.2 million clones, around 93% of them singletons. CD8 cells classed as naive were CD45RO-negative and positively selected for CCR7, excluding terminally differentiated effector memory CD45RA+ cells. Sequenced sample: naive CD8+ T cells from PBMCs. These receptors were taken from a man younger than 30 in good health. Some clones in this sample may be carry-over from other donors' samples.

A word on this clone: The same CDR3 also results from other DNA sequences found in this sample. The chain is built from TRBV9 and TRBJ1-5; D is unresolved. The CDR3 has 13 residues. CDR1 and CDR2 (germline): SGDLS, YYNGEE. The germline V and J ends were trimmed by 0 bases and 4 bases, with 5 bases remaining between them. The CDR3 reads CASSVVPNQPQHF. CDR3 coding DNA: TGTGCCAGCAGCGTAGTCCCTAATCAGCCCCAGCATTTT.

The chain recombines TRBV27 with TRBJ1-4; weak D call: TRBD1 (6 bases). Germline V CDR1 and CDR2: MNHEY, SMNVEV (reference sequence). This CDR3 contains 14 residues. The V and J ends lost 5 bases and 7 bases respectively, with 14 bases between them. The CDR3 coding sequence is TGTGCCAGCAGTCCAGGACAGTTGGCTGAAAAACTGTTTTTT. It translates to CASSPGQLAEKLFF.

The rearrangement links TRBV28 to TRBJ1-1; tentatively, D is TRBD1 (6 bases). V lost 6 bases to trimming and J lost 0 bases, with 11 bases between them. The CDR3 is 14 amino acids. Germline V gene lookup returns CDR1 MDHEN and CDR2 SYDVKM. The CDR3 sequence: CASSLNRVNTEAFF. The CDR3 bases are TGTGCCAGCAGCTTAAACAGGGTGAACACTGAAGCTTTCTTT.

This chain uses TRBV30 with TRBJ1-1, with D unresolved. Per germline, CDR1 GTSNPN and CDR2 SVGIG (reference sequence). V lost 1 base and J lost 1, with 10 bases in between. The CDR3 has 14 amino acids. The CDR3 coding sequence is TGTGCCTGGAGTGGAGGCCACGCGAACACTGAAGCTTTCTTT. Translation: CAWSGGHANTEAFF.

Details on this clone: Other DNA sequences in the sample encode the same CDR3. The chain has TRBV5-6 and TRBJ1-1; D is possibly TRBD1 (6 bases). CDR1 and CDR2 (germline): SGHDT, YYEEEE. V lost 0 bases, J lost 1 base, and 7 bases lay in between. This CDR3 has 14 amino acids. CDR3 bases: TGTGCCAGCAGCTTGGCCAGGGGGAACACTGAAGCTTTCTTT. Translating it yields CASSLARGNTEAFF.

The chain uses TRBV29-1 and TRBJ2-1; tentative D call: TRBD2 (5 bases). The germline CDR1 and CDR2 sequences are SQVTM and ANQGSEA. The CDR3 has 16 residues. V was shortened by 0 bases and J by 2 bases, with 14 bases between the two germline ends. For the CDR3, the DNA is TGCAGCGTTGAAGATCCCGGGAAGGGTACCTACAATGAGCAGTTCTTC. This encodes CSVEDPGKGTYNEQFF.

The V call is TRBV5-4, the J call TRBJ2-3, with D tentatively TRBD2 (6 bases). In germline, CDR1 is SGHNT, CDR2 YYREEE (reference sequence). The CDR3 extends over 14 amino acids. V lost 4 bases, J lost 3 bases, and 12 bases lay in between. Here the CDR3 reads CASSPEGRTDTQYF. The CDR3 nucleotides read TGTGCCAGCAGCCCGGAGGGCAGGACAGATACGCAGTATTTT.

J is TRBJ2-1 and V is TRBV7-9, with 8 bases identical to TRBD2. CDR1 SEHNR and CDR2 FQNEAQ come from the germline V gene (reference sequence). The CDR3 totals 14 residues. V shed 3 bases, J shed 8 bases, and the junction held 6 bases outside the gene matches. The CDR3 here is CASSLGLGVDEQFF. The CDR3 DNA is TGTGCCAGCAGCTTGGGACTAGGGGTGGATGAGCAGTTCTTC.

The chain employs TRBV9 and TRBJ1-1, with a possible D match to TRBD1 (5 bases). CDR1 and CDR2 (germline): SGDLS, YYNGEE. This CDR3 is 13 amino acids long. V shed 3 bases and J shed 2 bases, with 8 bases lying between them. The CDR3 here is CASSARVNTEAFF. The DNA for the CDR3 is TGTGCCAGCAGCGCCAGGGTTAACACTGAAGCTTTCTTT.

The rearrangement uses TRBV2 and TRBJ1-1; D possibly corresponds to TRBD1 (5 bases). The germline V and J ends were trimmed by 6 bases and 3 bases, with 8 bases remaining between them. The length of the CDR3 is 12 residues. Germline values: CDR1 SNHLY, CDR2 FYNNEI. The CDR3 coding sequence is TGTGCCAGCAGAGCAGGGCACACTGAAGCTTTCTTT. This sequence encodes CASRAGHTEAFF.

The V and J genes are TRBV7-9 and TRBJ2-7; maybe TRBD2 (5 bases). Germline CDR1 is SEHNR and CDR2 is FQNEAQ (reference sequence). Trimming shortened V by 6 bases and J by 2 bases, and 8 bases separated the two germline ends. The CDR3 is made up of 12 amino acids. The CDR3 DNA reads as TGTGCCAGCAGGGACGGGACCTACGAGCAGTACTTC. This codes for CASRDGTYEQYF.

V usage is TRBV6-5 and J usage is TRBJ1-2; possibly TRBD1 for D (5 bases). The germline V gene has CDR1 MNHEY and CDR2 SVGAGI. This CDR3 is built from 13 residues. Trimming cost V 7 bases and J 2 bases, with 11 bases left between them. The DNA of the CDR3 is TGTGCCAGCACTATGACAGAGAACTATGGCTACACCTTC. Its translation: CASTMTENYGYTF.

In its sample, this clone was seen once. The chain employs TRBV27 and TRBJ2-1; D is possibly TRBD2 (5 bases). The CDR3 has 16 amino acids. Trimming stripped 2 bases from V and 3 bases from J, with 14 bases between. CDR1 and CDR2 from the germline V gene are MNHEY and SMNVEV (reference sequence). The CDR3 region has the DNA TGTGCCAGCAGTTTACGTGCCGGGGTTATCTACAATGAGCAGTTCTTC. Its protein is CASSLRAGVIYNEQFF.

This clone occurred a few times. The sample carries other DNA sequences with the same CDR3. The gene calls are TRBV28 and TRBJ1-1; the D is unclear. V lost 6 bases and J lost 1, with 9 bases in between. CDR1 MDHEN and CDR2 SYDVKM come from the germline V gene. The CDR3 runs to 13 residues. CDR3 nucleotide sequence: TGTGCCAGCAGCCCCGGAGGGAACACTGAAGCTTTCTTT. Its protein product is CASSPGGNTEAFF.

V and J are TRBV4-2 and TRBJ2-3, with D tentatively TRBD1 (5 bases). The CDR3 has 15 amino acids. With 0 bases removed from V and 3 bases from J, the gap between germline ends came to 10 bases. Germline CDR1 LGHNA, CDR2 YNFKEQ. The CDR3 reads CASSQEAGLTDTQYF. The CDR3 DNA reads TGTGCCAGCAGCCAAGAAGCAGGGCTAACAGATACGCAGTATTTT.

This chain uses TRBV30 with TRBJ2-1; maybe TRBD2 (6 bases). Germline-derived CDR1 and CDR2 are GTSNPN and SVGIG (reference sequence). V gave up 0 bases and J gave up 0 bases, with 12 bases separating them. This CDR3 region has 16 residues. The DNA of the CDR3 is TGTGCCTGGAGTGTGGAGGGTCCCCCCTCCTACAATGAGCAGTTCTTC. It is translated as CAWSVEGPPSYNEQFF. Together with reference TRBV30 and TRBJ2-1, the CDR3 gives the full variable domain: SQTIHQWPATLVQPVGSPLSLECTVEGTSNPNLYWYRQAAGRGLQLLFYSVGIGQISSEVPQNLSASRPQDRQFILSSKKLLLSDSGFYLCAWSVEGPPSYNEQFFGPGTRLTVL.

Worth noting for this clone: This sample also contains other DNA sequences that code for the same CDR3. The chain employs TRBV6-6 and TRBJ2-3; D not certain. Trimming shortened V by 0 bases and J by 4 bases, and 5 bases separated the two germline ends. Germline CDR1 MNHNY, CDR2 SVGAGI (reference sequence). The CDR3 is 13 residues long. The CDR3 reads CASSYSISDTQYF. CDR3 in DNA: TGTGCCAGCAGTTACTCGATCTCAGATACGCAGTATTTT.

The chain links TRBV5-4 to TRBJ2-5, with 7 bases lining up with TRBD2. Trimming at V came to 0 bases and at J to 5 bases, leaving 7 bases not matched to a gene. The germline V gene encodes CDR1 SGHNT and CDR2 YYREEE (reference sequence). The CDR3 contains 15 residues. CDR3 DNA sequence: TGTGCCAGCAGCTTGGAGGGAGGGTTTCCTGAGACCCAGTACTTC. Translating gives CASSLEGGFPETQYF.

This chain joins TRBV7-6 and TRBJ2-1, with D possibly matching TRBD1 (5 bases). V gave up 7 bases and J gave up 9 bases, with 16 bases separating them. The CDR3 covers 13 residues. From germline, CDR1 is SGHVS and CDR2 FNYEAQ. The CDR3 protein is CASMPPRGGEQFF. In nucleotides, the CDR3 is TGTGCCAGCATGCCTCCAAGGGGCGGTGAGCAGTTCTTC.

A single count supports this clone. The chain carries TRBV5-1 and TRBJ2-7; D call uncertain. Between the trimmed V and J ends, which lost 1 base and 0 bases, there was a span of 8 bases. Germline V gives CDR1 SGHRS, CDR2 YFSETQ. The CDR3 has 14 amino acids. CDR3 DNA: TGCGCCAGCAGCTTGTTTAGCCTCTCCTACGAGCAGTACTTC. Translated, it gives CASSLFSLSYEQYF. Complete variable domain (other parts from reference TRBV5-1 and TRBJ2-7): KAGVTQTPRYLIKTRGQQVTLSCSPISGHRSVSWYQQTPGQGLQFLFEYFSETQRNKGNFPGRFSGRQFSNSRSEMNVSTLELGDSALYLCASSLFSLSYEQYFGPGTRLTVT.

V is TRBV6-6 and J is TRBJ2-5; 7 nucleotides agree with TRBD1. Unmatched junction bases numbered 11, after V lost 5 bases and J lost 5 bases. The germline V gene has CDR1 MNHNY and CDR2 SVGAGI (reference sequence). The CDR3 sequence is 15 residues long. The CDR3 region has the DNA TGTGCCAGCAGTCACCCAAGACAGGGCCACGAGACCCAGTACTTC. Residues: CASSHPRQGHETQYF.

The chain has TRBV7-6 and TRBJ2-1; TRBD2 might be the D (6 bases). This CDR3 spans 17 amino acids. Germline V gene sequence: CDR1 SGHVS, CDR2 FNYEAQ. The germline V and J ends were trimmed by 0 bases and 1 base, with 13 bases remaining between them. CDR3 region: CASSLARLALSYNEQFF. The CDR3 DNA reads as TGTGCCAGCAGCTTAGCGCGGCTAGCGTTGTCCTACAATGAGCAGTTCTTC. The full variable domain, rest sourced from reference TRBV7-6 and TRBJ2-1, is GAGVSQSPRYKVTKRGQDVALRCDPISGHVSLYWYRQALGQGPEFLTYFNYEAQQDKSGLPNDRFSAERPEGSISTLTIQRTEQRDSAMYRCASSLARLALSYNEQFFGPGTRLTVL.